This entry is about one T cell receptor beta chain. There is no known antigen for this receptor. No base quality information exists; no much larger clone differs at one position. Collaborating institutions collected whole blood in K2EDTA tubes following their own protocols. For TCRbeta analysis, collaborators shipped samples in one of three forms: frozen whole blood, isolated PBMCs, or DNA extracted from either of those sample types. The immunoSEQ Assay, a bias-controlled multiplex PCR, was used to amplify TCRbeta CDR3 regions from genomic DNA. The published analysis was carried out like this. Within the assay, amplification of reference gene primers was used to estimate how many nucleated cells each sample contained. To quantify the absolute abundance of each unique TCRbeta CDR3 rearrangement, sequence reads were collapsed and filtered. Productive Simpson clonality was computed per sample as the square root of Simpson's diversity index over productive rearrangements. What TCRdb holds here is the immuneACCESS table cut down to in-frame rearrangements. Part of the clones is not present; checked against another copy, under half of the missing clones reflect an unresolved V gene, and the others are unexplained. Clonal size and the V and J genes are those of that table, whereas D and trimming came from the DNA. This sample lists 130,000 to 150,000 clones; 75% to 85% were detected once. The ten largest clones capture roughly 10% of the sample.

The data originate from a study of blood T cell repertoires in COVID-19 (TCRdb year 2020). With respect to the entire study: Samples covering the acute and convalescent phases of COVID-19 were provided by collaborators in the United States, Italy and Spain. Where available, HLA class I and class II types were taken from metadata supplied by the sample provider and were not determined by assay-based typing. The dataset comprised deeply sampled blood TCRbeta repertoires from subjects exposed to, actively infected with, or recovered from COVID-19. The material from the prospective study consisted of cDNA or gDNA derived from T cells, B-cell-depleted T cells, or PBMCs. Samples were obtained from the ongoing ImmuneRACE study (first 160 participants) and from over 1,000 subjects provided by 6 global collaborators. The repertoires were released in a freely available public database intended as a resource for research on the immune response to SARS-CoV-2. Sample metadata almost always included a de-identified subject ID, COVID-19 status, age in years and sex. General study outcomes and caveats: The amount of clinical and demographic metadata varied by source and participant and was provided uncurated.

Including cysteine and phenylalanine, the CDR3 has 13 amino acids. Here the CDR3 DNA is all that survives: 39 bases in frame from base 1. V is pared back by 5 bases and J by 3 bases, with 11 bases lying between the germline termini. CDR1 and CDR2 were assigned from the germline V gene as SNHLY and FYNNEI. Sequences were obtained from peripheral blood. The source of this sequence is a man aged 55 to 69 with active or convalescent COVID-19. The chain employs TRBV2 and TRBJ2-7, with TRBD1 as a weak D call on 5 bases. CDR3 reads: CASSPDRDYEQYF. The bases are TGTGCCAGCAGTCCCGACAGAGACTACGAGCAGTACTTC.